Listed below are T cell receptor beta chains from one sample, sequenced in a study of blood T cell repertoires in COVID-19. Method: immunoSEQ multiplex PCR; TCRdb's copy keeps in-frame clones and lacks some. The data contain under 200,000 clones, approximately 88% of them singletons. Sequences were obtained from PBMCs or T cells enriched from blood (not recorded which). Receptor source: a woman aged 18 to 35 who had recovered from COVID-19. CDR3s leave out the opening cysteine and the closing phenylalanine or tryptophan. Clone size is shown for a subset of rows, as once, few, many or a class of expanded clone.

j_call: TRBJ2-6; v_call: TRBV6-1; clone_size: .; cdr3_aa: ASSEFRYSGANVLT
j_call: TRBJ2-5; v_call: TRBV7-9; clone_size: once; cdr3_aa: ASSFASTVQETQY
j_call: TRBJ2-3; v_call: TRBV6-5; clone_size: .; cdr3_aa: ASSWGESTDTQY
j_call: TRBJ2-2; v_call: TRBV5-4; clone_size: .; cdr3_aa: ASSVDRGSNTGELF
j_call: TRBJ2-1; v_call: TRBV2; clone_size: .; cdr3_aa: ASTGDSSSYNEQF
j_call: TRBJ1-5; v_call: TRBV3-1/TRBV3-2; clone_size: .; cdr3_aa: ASSLGGSNQPQH
j_call: TRBJ1-6; v_call: TRBV5-4; clone_size: .; cdr3_aa: ASSLDRSQNSPLH
j_call: TRBJ1-2; v_call: TRBV7-7; clone_size: .; cdr3_aa: ASSLGRPGYGYT
j_call: TRBJ1-2; v_call: TRBV28; clone_size: .; cdr3_aa: ASSGTGGHTNYGYT
j_call: TRBJ2-5; v_call: TRBV5-4; clone_size: .; cdr3_aa: ASNRGLAGEETQY
j_call: TRBJ1-2; v_call: TRBV5-1; clone_size: .; cdr3_aa: ASSERGFPYGYT
j_call: TRBJ1-1; v_call: TRBV21-1; clone_size: once; cdr3_aa: ASPGRGLHTEAF
j_call: TRBJ1-2; v_call: TRBV29-1; clone_size: .; cdr3_aa: SVPAGLLWGASGYT
j_call: TRBJ2-7; v_call: TRBV24-1; clone_size: .; cdr3_aa: ATSDLDRVYEQY
j_call: TRBJ2-7; v_call: TRBV30; clone_size: .; cdr3_aa: AWSVLSGGYYEQY
j_call: TRBJ2-5; v_call: TRBV24-1; clone_size: .; cdr3_aa: ATRSGDQETQY
j_call: TRBJ1-2; v_call: TRBV9; clone_size: .; cdr3_aa: ASSPTDRVVYGYT
j_call: TRBJ1-2; v_call: TRBV19; clone_size: .; cdr3_aa: ASSIDPDRHYGYT
j_call: TRBJ2-3; v_call: TRBV7-7; clone_size: .; cdr3_aa: ASSKGGGVSDTQY
j_call: TRBJ1-2; v_call: TRBV10-3; clone_size: .; cdr3_aa: AISEWEILNYGYT
j_call: TRBJ1-6; v_call: TRBV9; clone_size: .; cdr3_aa: ASSEGAEGSPLH
j_call: TRBJ2-5; v_call: TRBV5-1; clone_size: .; cdr3_aa: ASSLGGSGGQETQY
j_call: TRBJ1-1; v_call: TRBV3-1/TRBV3-2; clone_size: .; cdr3_aa: ASSLRGDSNTEAF
j_call: TRBJ1-2; v_call: TRBV2; clone_size: .; cdr3_aa: AIRRDRVKLSYGYT
j_call: TRBJ1-5; v_call: TRBV5-1; clone_size: .; cdr3_aa: ASSLGVGGWQPQH
j_call: TRBJ1-3; v_call: TRBV6-5; clone_size: .; cdr3_aa: ASSYSSMFSFDTIY
j_call: TRBJ1-6; v_call: TRBV28; clone_size: .; cdr3_aa: ASGLGDSPLH
j_call: TRBJ1-2; v_call: TRBV10-1; clone_size: .; cdr3_aa: ASSAGEGSGYT
j_call: TRBJ2-7; v_call: TRBV4-1; clone_size: .; cdr3_aa: ASSHLATGSYEQY
j_call: TRBJ1-5; v_call: TRBV27; clone_size: .; cdr3_aa: ASSYGPGVSQPQH
j_call: TRBJ1-2; v_call: TRBV10-2; clone_size: .; cdr3_aa: ASSPGQGGRIGGYT
j_call: TRBJ1-6; v_call: TRBV4-1; clone_size: .; cdr3_aa: ASSPEERYNSPLH
j_call: TRBJ2-7; v_call: TRBV5-4; clone_size: .; cdr3_aa: ASYSNPREDSYEQY
j_call: TRBJ1-1; v_call: TRBV19; clone_size: .; cdr3_aa: ASRIRSWGVGVGGTEAF
j_call: TRBJ1-1; v_call: TRBV5-4; clone_size: .; cdr3_aa: ASSPGLSNTEAF
j_call: TRBJ1-2; v_call: TRBV9; clone_size: .; cdr3_aa: ASSGTANYGYT
j_call: TRBJ1-5; v_call: TRBV28; clone_size: .; cdr3_aa: ASSLRGMGGNQPQH
j_call: TRBJ1-2; v_call: TRBV27; clone_size: .; cdr3_aa: ASSTNDRPRGYT
j_call: TRBJ1-2; v_call: TRBV5-1; clone_size: .; cdr3_aa: ASSNPGQGGGYT
j_call: TRBJ1-4; v_call: TRBV19; clone_size: .; cdr3_aa: ASSSLSDNEKLF
j_call: TRBJ2-3; v_call: TRBV6-4; clone_size: few; cdr3_aa: ASSETGEGHTDTQY
j_call: TRBJ2-3; v_call: TRBV12-3/TRBV12-4; clone_size: .; cdr3_aa: ASSLGGDTQY
j_call: TRBJ2-2; v_call: TRBV28; clone_size: .; cdr3_aa: ASRGQGRTGELF